The next 27 T cell receptor beta chains were all read from a single sample in a study of T cells expressing NK-cell markers (dated by TCRdb to the early 2020s). The library relied on 5' RACE. Sequenced on an Illumina HiSeq 2000. TCRdb reprocessed the sequencing reads and holds a single record per CDR3 protein sequence, with no DNA. This sample's table has entries for 440,000 or so distinct CDR3 sequences. The ten biggest clones cover 6% to 8% of the sample. Sequenced: blood T cells: a sorted CD56 or NKG2C T cell subset, CD4+ or CD8+ T cells, or bulk PBMC T cells (not recorded which). The receptors were gathered from a woman aged 18 to 75 in good health.

The chain combines TRBV7-2 with TRBJ2-7; TCRdb proposes TRBD2, but this gene call is untestable without DNA. The germline gives CDR1 SGHTA, CDR2 FQGNSA. The CDR3 sequence is 16 residues long. CDR3 amino acids: CASSQGPGTSGYEQYF.

J is TRBJ2-1 and V is TRBV27; the D call of TRBD2 rests on TCRdb alone, since no DNA is present to check it. The CDR3 is 16 amino acids. The germline CDR1 and CDR2 sequences are MNHEY and SMNVEV (reference sequence). The CDR3 loop reads CASSLGLEVSYNEQFF.

V and J are TRBV4-1 and TRBJ2-1; without DNA, the TCRdb call of TRBD1 cannot be checked. The CDR3 has 14 amino acids. CDR1 is MGHRA and CDR2 is YSYEKL in the germline V gene. The CDR3 sequence is CASSPIGGYNEQFF.

V is TRBV29-1 and J is TRBJ2-1; as DNA is missing, the TRBD1 call by TCRdb cannot be tested. The germline gives CDR1 SQVTM, CDR2 ANQGSEA. This CDR3 has 14 residues. CDR3 in amino acids: CSVAPPQGANEQFF.

This chain links TRBV7-8 with TRBJ2-3; the TCRdb D gene call, TRBD1, has no DNA to confirm it. The CDR3 contains 13 residues. The germline gives CDR1 SGHVS, CDR2 FQNEAQ. CDR3 amino acids: CASRQQGADTQYF.

The J gene is TRBJ2-5, the V gene TRBV7-8; no DNA is available, so the TRBD1 call from TCRdb remains unchecked. The CDR3 covers 16 residues. The germline V gene has CDR1 SGHVS and CDR2 FQNEAQ. CDR3 protein: CASSLRTPGQGETQYF.

Here the CDR3 reads CASSFGRDNEQFF. The V gene is TRBV5-5, the J gene TRBJ2-1; absent DNA, TCRdb's TRBD1 call cannot be checked. The CDR3 totals 13 residues. Germline V gene sequence: CDR1 SGHKS, CDR2 YYEKEE (reference sequence).

The chain is built from TRBV29-1 and TRBJ2-1; TCRdb outputs TRBD2, but without DNA this stays unchecked. Germline CDR1 reads SQVTM; CDR2 reads ANQGSEA. The CDR3 has 16 amino acids. The CDR3 is CSVEAAGGPGYNEQFF.

The rearrangement links TRBV7-2 to TRBJ2-7; absent DNA, TCRdb's TRBD1 call cannot be checked. CDR1 and CDR2 (germline): SGHTA, FQGNSA. This CDR3 is 14 amino acids long. The CDR3 region is CASSSGTVTTEQYF.

The CDR3 sequence: CASSIVETGNTEAFF. V usage is TRBV7-2 and J usage is TRBJ1-1. The CDR3 consists of 15 residues. CDR1 and CDR2 (germline): SGHTA, FQGNSA. The complete variable domain, with remaining parts taken from reference TRBV7-2 and TRBJ1-1, reads GAGVSQSPSNKVTEKGKDVELRCDPISGHTALYWYRQSLGQGLEFLIYFQGNSAPDKSGLPSDRFSAERTGGSVSTLTIQRTQQEDSAVYLCASSIVETGNTEAFFGQGTRLTVV.

V and J are TRBV29-1 and TRBJ2-7. Germline V lookup: CDR1 SQVTM, CDR2 ANQGSEA. This CDR3 region has 11 residues. The chain's CDR3 is CSVGVPYEQYF.

The J gene is TRBJ2-1, the V gene TRBV24-1. This CDR3 region has 13 residues. CDR1 KGHDR and CDR2 SFDVKD come from the germline V gene. CDR3 sequence reads: CATSEQNSSEQFF.

The rearrangement joins TRBV5-1 to TRBJ2-7; the D call of TRBD2 rests on TCRdb alone, since no DNA is present to check it. The germline V gene encodes CDR1 SGHRS and CDR2 YFSETQ. The CDR3 totals 16 residues. CDR3 sequence: CASSLSSGARLYEQYF.

The V and J genes are TRBV10-3 and TRBJ2-3; there is no DNA to check the TCRdb D call of TRBD2. The CDR3 has 14 residues. The germline V gene encodes CDR1 ENHRY and CDR2 SYGVKD. The chain's CDR3 is CAISGGNGTDTQYF.

The rearrangement joins TRBV5-1 to TRBJ2-1; TCRdb's assignment of TRBD2 cannot be checked, as there is no DNA. Germline-derived CDR1 and CDR2 are SGHRS and YFSETQ. The CDR3 covers 17 residues. The CDR3: CASSLRGLAGGNNEQFF. Drawing the rest from reference TRBV5-1 and TRBJ2-1, the complete variable domain is KAGVTQTPRYLIKTRGQQVTLSCSPISGHRSVSWYQQTPGQGLQFLFEYFSETQRNKGNFPGRFSGRQFSNSRSEMNVSTLELGDSALYLCASSLRGLAGGNNEQFFGPGTRLTVL.

CDR3 residues: CASSLPSYEQYF. The V gene is TRBV28, the J gene TRBJ2-7. The germline V gene has CDR1 MDHEN and CDR2 SYDVKM. This CDR3 has 12 amino acids.

The chain combines TRBV4-2 with TRBJ2-5; there is no DNA to check the TCRdb D call of TRBD2. Germline CDR1 LGHNA, CDR2 YNFKEQ. This CDR3 region has 15 residues. The chain's CDR3 is CASSQASSGQETQYF.

The J gene is TRBJ2-1, the V gene TRBV9; as DNA is missing, the TRBD1 call by TCRdb cannot be tested. The CDR3 totals 15 residues. Looked up from germline, CDR1 is SGDLS and CDR2 is YYNGEE. CDR3 in amino acids: CASSVVQGDYNEQFF. The complete variable domain, with remaining parts taken from reference TRBV9 and TRBJ2-1, reads DSGVTQTPKHLITATGQRVTLRCSPRSGDLSVYWYQQSLDQGLQFLIQYYNGEERAKGNILERFSAQQFPDLHSELNLSSLELGDSALYFCASSVVQGDYNEQFFGPGTRLTVL.

V gene TRBV6-1 combines with J gene TRBJ2-1; checking the TCRdb D call of TRBD2 is not possible without DNA. Germline lookup yields CDR1 MNHNS and CDR2 SASEGT. CDR3 size: 15 residues. This CDR3 reads CASSLRTSGGREQFF.

The rearrangement links TRBV5-1 to TRBJ2-3; TCRdb proposes TRBD2, but this gene call is untestable without DNA. CDR1 is SGHRS and CDR2 is YFSETQ in the germline V gene. The CDR3 contains 14 residues. The CDR3 loop reads CASKTSGFTDTQYF.

The CDR3 spells CASSSRQGDSPLHF. The rearrangement uses TRBV7-6 and TRBJ1-6; as DNA is missing, the TRBD1 call by TCRdb cannot be tested. From germline, CDR1 is SGHVS and CDR2 FNYEAQ. The CDR3 consists of 14 residues.

The rearrangement links TRBV12-3 or TRBV12-4 to TRBJ2-7; without DNA, the TCRdb call of TRBD1 cannot be checked. This CDR3 comprises 13 residues. CDR3 loop: CASSWGLAYEQYF.

The V gene is TRBV20-1, the J gene TRBJ2-3; the D gene TCRdb calls, TRBD2, cannot be checked with no DNA. The CDR3 consists of 14 residues. Germline CDR1 DFQATT, CDR2 SNEGSKA (reference sequence). This CDR3 reads CSAPLAGGADTQYF.

The CDR3: CASSRGNRRNEQFF. The chain employs TRBV14 and TRBJ2-1; TCRdb outputs TRBD2, but without DNA this stays unchecked. The CDR3 length is 14 residues. From germline, CDR1 is SGHDN and CDR2 FVKESK.

The chain employs TRBV2 and TRBJ1-2. The CDR3 is 13 residues long. CDR1 is SNHLY, CDR2 FYNNEI, per germline. The CDR3 region is CATTSTANYGYTF.

The genes are TRBV30 and TRBJ2-3; without DNA, the TCRdb call of TRBD2 cannot be checked. Germline V lookup: CDR1 GTSNPN, CDR2 SVGIG (reference sequence). CDR3 length: 13 amino acids. The CDR3 region is CASQGPSTDTQYF.

The rearrangement joins TRBV9 to TRBJ2-1; no DNA is available, so the TRBD1 call from TCRdb remains unchecked. In germline, CDR1 is SGDLS, CDR2 YYNGEE. This CDR3 is 14 amino acids long. CDR3 in amino acids: CAIPGQGTYNEQFF.